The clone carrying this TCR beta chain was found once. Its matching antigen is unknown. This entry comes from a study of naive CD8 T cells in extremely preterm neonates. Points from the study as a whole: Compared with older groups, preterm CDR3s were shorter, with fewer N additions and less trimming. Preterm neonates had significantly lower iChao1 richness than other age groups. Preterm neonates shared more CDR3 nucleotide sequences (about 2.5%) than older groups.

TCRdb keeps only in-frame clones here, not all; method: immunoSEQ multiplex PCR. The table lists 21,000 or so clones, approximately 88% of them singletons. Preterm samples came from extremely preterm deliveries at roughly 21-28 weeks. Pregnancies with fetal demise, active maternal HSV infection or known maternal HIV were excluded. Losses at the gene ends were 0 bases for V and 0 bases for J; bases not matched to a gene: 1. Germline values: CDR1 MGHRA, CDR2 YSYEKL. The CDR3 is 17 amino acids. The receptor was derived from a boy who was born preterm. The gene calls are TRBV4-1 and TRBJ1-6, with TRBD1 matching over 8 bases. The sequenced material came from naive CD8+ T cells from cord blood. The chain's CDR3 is CASSQETGGSYNSPLHF. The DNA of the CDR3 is TGCGCCAGCAGCCAAGAAACAGGGGGCTCCTATAATTCACCCCTCCACTTT.